This T cell receptor (beta chain) was recorded in a study of blood T cells in healthy people across ages. Study-level results: Possibly, changes in expanded clonotypes were confounded because donor CMV status was unknown.

Comments on this clonotype: No antigen is known for it.

CDR3 size: 19 residues. Trimming stripped 5 bases from V and 4 bases from J, with 28 bases between. In germline, CDR1 is SGHTA, CDR2 FQGNSA. A J-beta primer mix and a sample-barcoded 5' primer were used in a second PCR of about 6 to 12 cycles. MiXCR, run by TCRdb on the 5' RACE reads, gives a single entry per CDR3 protein. This sample carries about 1,400,000 distinct CDR3 sequences, around 39% of them seen once, and the ten largest clones take 7.9%. J is TRBJ2-3 and V is TRBV7-2; D may be TRBD1 or TRBD2 (5 bases each). This clonotype originated in a woman between 18 and 30 years old in good health. Sequencing input: blood. CDR3: CASSLPKGHQIRDPDTQYF. CDR3 coding DNA: TGTGCCAGCAGCCTACCTAAGGGCCACCAAATTCGGGACCCAGATACGCAGTATTTT.